Shown below are 20 T cell receptor beta chains from a single sample sequenced in a study of T cell responses to AZD1222 COVID-19 vaccine. The method was immunoSEQ multiplex PCR; TCRdb's version includes in-frame clones alone and lacks a portion of them. The table includes some 180,000 clones, roughly nine tenths detected once. The sequences come from peripheral blood, collected 28 days after the second AZD1222 dose. These receptor sequences come from an adult who received the AZD1222 COVID-19 vaccine.

This sequence joins TRBV7-9 and TRBJ2-7, with 11 bases fitting TRBD1. Germline V gene sequence: CDR1 SEHNR, CDR2 FQNEAQ (reference sequence). V shed 5 bases, J shed 4 bases, and the junction held 13 bases outside the gene matches. The CDR3 is 17 amino acids. The CDR3 DNA sequence: TGTGCCAGCAGCCCACCCCAGTACGGGACAGGGGGGTACGAGCAGTACTTC. Protein: CASSPPQYGTGGYEQYF.

J is TRBJ2-5 and V is TRBV27; D possibly matches TRBD1 or TRBD2 (5 bases each). This CDR3 region has 15 residues. Trimming took 2 bases from V and 5 from J, leaving 15 bases between them. Per the germline V gene, CDR1 is MNHEY and CDR2 is SMNVEV (reference sequence). CDR3 coding DNA: TGTGCCAGCAGTTTAAAGGGTCTAGGGACGGAGACCCAGTACTTC. This sequence encodes CASSLKGLGTETQYF.

The chain uses TRBV18 and TRBJ2-6; D perhaps matches TRBD1 (5 bases). V was shortened by 8 bases and J by 3 bases, with 14 bases between the two germline ends. The CDR3 totals 15 residues. Germline assignment: CDR1 KGHSH and CDR2 LQKENI. CDR3 in amino acids: CASGVRDLGANVLTF. The CDR3 DNA reads as TGTGCCAGCGGGGTCAGGGATCTTGGGGCCAACGTCCTGACTTTC.

V gene TRBV12-3 or TRBV12-4 combines with J gene TRBJ2-3, with 8 nucleotides matching TRBD1. Trimming at V came to 6 bases and at J to 7 bases, leaving 6 bases not matched to a gene. The length of the CDR3 is 13 residues. CDR3 DNA: TGTGCCAGCAGCCGATGGACAGGGAATACGCAGTATTTT. This sequence encodes CASSRWTGNTQYF.

The rearrangement links TRBV19 to TRBJ2-1; 7 bases match TRBD1. The CDR3 has 15 residues. Germline assignment: CDR1 LNHDA and CDR2 SQIVND (reference sequence). V was pared by 8 bases and J by 5 bases, with 12 bases of the junction left unmatched. CDR3 loop: CASGKSGGYNNEQFF. CDR3 DNA: TGTGCCAGTGGGAAATCAGGGGGATACAACAATGAGCAGTTCTTC.

This sequence joins TRBV24-1 and TRBJ2-3; D is undetermined. Looked up from germline, CDR1 is KGHDR and CDR2 is SFDVKD. The CDR3 contains 13 residues. The V end was cut by 6 bases, the J end by 6 bases, with 12 bases between. CDR3 region: CATSKGMWDTQYF. The CDR3 DNA sequence: TGTGCCACCAGTAAAGGAATGTGGGATACGCAGTATTTT.

The chain carries TRBV6-5 and TRBJ1-5; a weak D match, TRBD1 (5 bases). This CDR3 region has 14 residues. The ends were cut back, 10 bases at V and 4 bases at J, with 17 bases in the middle. Per germline, CDR1 MNHEY and CDR2 SVGAGI. This CDR3 is CAIRTGGRNQPQHF. CDR3 bases: TGTGCCATCCGAACGGGGGGTCGTAATCAGCCCCAGCATTTT.

V usage is TRBV18 and J usage is TRBJ2-3; D is undetermined. This CDR3 contains 17 residues. Germline V gives CDR1 KGHSH, CDR2 LQKENI. V lost 0 bases and J lost 6, with 19 bases in between. Written as DNA, the CDR3 is TGTGCCAGCTCACCACCCTCCGGTAGTATGCGGACGGATACGCAGTATTTT. This encodes CASSPPSGSMRTDTQYF.

The V call is TRBV5-6, the J call TRBJ2-7; perhaps TRBD1 as D (5 bases). CDR1 is SGHDT and CDR2 is YYEEEE in the germline V gene. Between the trimmed V and J ends, which lost 4 bases and 0 bases, there was a span of 11 bases. There are 14 residues in the CDR3. The CDR3 region is CASSRTGFSYEQYF. CDR3 bases: TGTGCCAGCAGCAGAACAGGCTTCTCCTACGAGCAGTACTTC. Together with reference TRBV5-6 and TRBJ2-7, the CDR3 gives the full variable domain: DAGVTQSPTHLIKTRGQQVTLRCSPKSGHDTVSWYQQALGQGPQFIFQYYEEEERQRGNFPDRFSGHQFPNYSSELNVNALLLGDSALYLCASSRTGFSYEQYFGPGTRLTVT.

The rearrangement links TRBV11-3 to TRBJ2-2; D is unclear. This CDR3 spans 14 amino acids. Deletions cut 5 bases from V and 4 bases from J, with 11 bases between. Germline CDR1 SGHNT, CDR2 YENEEA. The CDR3 bases are TGTGCCAGCAGCCCGCGTTTGGGCACCGGGGAGCTGTTTTTT. Translated, it gives CASSPRLGTGELFF.

The chain recombines TRBV19 with TRBJ1-1, with 10 bases lining up with TRBD1. Germline values: CDR1 LNHDA, CDR2 SQIVND (reference sequence). J was trimmed by 11 bases and V by 5 bases; bases with no gene match: 11. CDR3 length equals 14 residues. CDR3 region: CASSPRRDRGDAFF. CDR3 in DNA: TGTGCCAGTAGTCCGCGCCGGGACAGGGGTGATGCTTTCTTT.

This chain links TRBV9 with TRBJ1-2; maybe TRBD1 (5 bases). Deletions cut 3 bases from V and 8 bases from J, with 20 bases between. The CDR3 is 15 residues long. Germline V lookup: CDR1 SGDLS, CDR2 YYNGEE. The CDR3 DNA reads as TGTGCCAGCAGCGGCCGGGACTCCCAAAAGAGGGGCTACACCTTC. Its translation: CASSGRDSQKRGYTF.

The chain carries TRBV3-1 (or the pseudogene TRBV3-2) and TRBJ1-5; D is unresolved. The V and J ends lost 1 base and 7 bases respectively, with 8 bases between them. The CDR3 consists of 13 residues. Germline lookup yields CDR1 LGHDT and CDR2 YNNKEL (reference sequence). CDR3 nucleotides: TGTGCCAGCAGCCAAGGATACGCCCAGCCCCAGCATTTT. Amino acids: CASSQGYAQPQHF.

The chain joins TRBV14 to TRBJ2-5; no reliable D call. Germline CDR1 is SGHDN and CDR2 is FVKESK. V lost 1 base and J lost 5, with 8 bases in between. The CDR3 is made up of 13 amino acids. This CDR3 is CASSQARRETQYF. Written as DNA, the CDR3 is TGTGCCAGCAGCCAAGCCAGAAGGGAGACCCAGTACTTC.

This rearrangement joins TRBV7-9 to TRBJ2-2; TRBD2 matches 9 bases. CDR1 and CDR2 (germline): SEHNR, FQNEAQ (reference sequence). The CDR3 spans 17 residues. V dropped 3 bases and J dropped 2; count of bases not matched to a gene: 7. The CDR3 DNA follows: TGTGCCAGCAGCTTCGGTCTAGCGGGGTTAAACACCGGGGAGCTGTTTTTT. It specifies CASSFGLAGLNTGELFF.

This clone was seen once. The J gene is TRBJ1-4, the V gene TRBV21-1. TRBV21-1 counts as a pseudogene. The CDR3 runs to 16 residues. The CDR3 DNA reads TGTGCCAGCAGCAAAGCCCCTGGACGGGTTAGGGAAAAACTGTTTTTT. Its protein is CASSKAPGRVREKLFF.

The CDR3 sequence: CASSLWGKGAAGYTF. CDR3 nucleotide sequence: TGTGCCAGCAGTTTATGGGGAAAGGGGGCCGCTGGCTACACCTTC. The chain employs TRBV28 and TRBJ1-2; 7 nucleotides agree with TRBD1. The germline V gene has CDR1 MDHEN and CDR2 SYDVKM. Trimming cost V 0 bases and J 7 bases; bases outside gene matches: 8. This CDR3 has 15 residues.

J is TRBJ1-1 and V is TRBV10-2, with a weak D call TRBD1 (6 bases). Germline V gene sequence: CDR1 WSHSY, CDR2 SAAADI. V gave up 5 bases and J gave up 6 bases, with 10 bases separating them. The CDR3 is made up of 12 amino acids. CDR3 coding DNA: TGCGCCAGCAGTATGGACAGCCCTGAAGCTTTCTTT. Translated: CASSMDSPEAFF.

This clone has only one observation. The V call is TRBV10-3, the J call TRBJ2-7; D unclear. V dropped 6 bases and J dropped 4 bases, with 7 bases sitting between them. The CDR3 consists of 11 residues. Germline values: CDR1 ENHRY, CDR2 SYGVKD. Here the CDR3 DNA reads TGTGCCATCAGCGACAATTACGAGCAGTACTTC. It codes for CAISDNYEQYF.

V usage is TRBV19 and J usage is TRBJ1-6; no clear D gene. CDR3 length: 13 residues. Trimming shortened V by 6 bases and J by 7 bases, and 10 bases separated the two germline ends. Germline CDR1 LNHDA, CDR2 SQIVND (reference sequence). The CDR3 coding sequence is TGTGCCAGTAGCCGGGCACGCAATTCACCCCTCCACTTT. Protein sequence: CASSRARNSPLHF.